One and the same sample provided the 21 T cell receptor beta chains below, sequenced in a study of spatial heterogeneity in lung cancer. Each CDR3 protein gets one entry after TCRdb re-called the 5' RACE reads with MiXCR. The table records around 60,000 distinct CDR3 sequences, less than 10% of them present only once. As to time point: sample taken at primary tumor resection. Whole RNA came from tumor, nontumor lung or frozen PBMC and was sequenced without being sorted. The specimen comprised PBMCs, sampled at surgery. The source of these receptors is a female donor with early-stage non-small cell lung cancer.

V gene TRBV6-6 combines with J gene TRBJ1-2; a possible D gene is TRBD1 (5 bases). V dropped 2 bases and J dropped 3 bases, with 10 bases sitting between them. CDR3 length equals 14 residues. Germline CDR1 is MNHNY and CDR2 is SVGAGI (reference sequence). The CDR3 region has the DNA TGTGCCAGCAGTTACCCCGGGACGGACTATGGCTACACCTTC. This encodes CASSYPGTDYGYTF.

This clonotype was counted ten times or more. The rearrangement joins TRBV5-5 to TRBJ1-5, with 8 bases fitting TRBD1. The CDR3 runs 16 residues. Germline loops: CDR1 SGHKS, CDR2 YYEKEE (reference sequence). With V trimmed by 0 bases and J by 1 base, 3 bases remained unmatched. Here the CDR3 reads CASSLEGTGSNQPQHF. The CDR3 region has the DNA TGTGCCAGCAGCTTGGAAGGGACAGGAAGCAATCAGCCCCAGCATTTT.

This clonotype was recorded many times. The chain employs TRBV6-1 and TRBJ2-7; 15 positions agree with TRBD2. With V trimmed by 7 bases and J by 2 bases, 12 bases remained unmatched. The CDR3 is 18 residues long. Germline V CDR1 and CDR2: MNHNS, SASEGT. As DNA, the CDR3 is TGTGCCAGCATCGAGGGACTAGCGGGAGGTTCCAGGGCCTACGAGCAGTACTTC. It codes for CASIEGLAGGSRAYEQYF.

This clonotype occurred many times. V and J are TRBV28 and TRBJ1-5; weak D call: TRBD1 (5 bases). The CDR3 is made up of 14 amino acids. Germline V gene data show CDR1 as MDHEN and CDR2 as SYDVKM. V lost 5 bases, J lost 3 bases, and 11 bases lay in between. The CDR3 sequence: CASSPGTYNQPQHF. CDR3 coding DNA: TGTGCCAGCAGTCCGGGGACTTACAATCAGCCCCAGCATTTT.

The chain joins TRBV6-1 to TRBJ2-7; D perhaps matches TRBD2 (6 bases). The germline V and J ends were trimmed by 1 base and 5 bases, with 6 bases remaining between them. Germline V gives CDR1 MNHNS, CDR2 SASEGT. The CDR3 spans 12 residues. CDR3 DNA: TGTGCCAGCAGTGAAGGGGGGGACGAGCAGTACGTC. This translates into CASSEGGDEQYV.

This rearrangement joins TRBV5-1 to TRBJ2-3, with 10 positions matching TRBD1. This CDR3 spans 14 amino acids. The germline gives CDR1 SGHRS, CDR2 YFSETQ. The V segment lost 4 bases and the J segment 3 bases; nucleotides outside the gene matches: 2. CDR3 residues: CASSQDRGTDTQYF. CDR3 in DNA: TGCGCCAGCAGCCAGGACAGGGGGACAGATACGCAGTATTTT.

This clonotype came up many times. The chain employs TRBV3-1 and TRBJ2-3, with unresolved D. Germline CDR1 LGHDT, CDR2 YNNKEL (reference sequence). The CDR3 totals 13 residues. Trimming removed 0 bases at V and 8 bases at J, with 9 bases between. CDR3 bases: TGTGCCAGCAGCCAAGATAGCAAAGGTACGCAGTATTTT. As protein: CASSQDSKGTQYF.

This clonotype was recorded at least ten times. The CDR3 region has the DNA TGTGCCAGCAGTTTAGAAATAGGGGGCAATCAGCCCCAGCATTTT. Its translation: CASSLEIGGNQPQHF. The chain is built from TRBV12-3 or TRBV12-4 and TRBJ1-5, with D perhaps matching TRBD1 (5 bases). The CDR3 loop spans 15 amino acids. The V and J ends lost 1 base and 2 bases respectively, with 9 bases between them.

Ten or more counts support this clonotype. The chain is built from TRBV25-1 and TRBJ1-5; D ambiguous. Germline V CDR1 and CDR2: MGHDK, SYGVNS. The ends were cut back, 3 bases at V and 5 bases at J, with 20 bases in the middle. This CDR3 comprises 17 residues. For the CDR3, the DNA is TGTGCCAGCAGTGACGCTGGCCGGGTGTCCGGGCATCAGCCCCAGCATTTT. Encoded protein: CASSDAGRVSGHQPQHF.

The rearrangement joins TRBV2 to TRBJ2-3, with D uncertain. Trimming removed 6 bases from V and 6 bases from J, with 10 bases in between. Germline CDR1 and CDR2: SNHLY and FYNNEI. This CDR3 region has 12 residues. Written as DNA, the CDR3 is TGTGCCAGCAGCACCCTAGAGGATACGCAGTATTTT. It yields the protein CASSTLEDTQYF.

The chain recombines TRBV3-1 with TRBJ1-5; 8 bases align to TRBD1. The germline CDR1 and CDR2 sequences are LGHDT and YNNKEL (reference sequence). Losses at the gene ends were 1 base for V and 5 bases for J; bases not matched to a gene: 4. CDR3 size: 15 residues. The CDR3 protein is CASSQAGTGYQPQHF. DNA of the CDR3: TGTGCCAGCAGCCAAGCGGGGACAGGTTATCAGCCCCAGCATTTT.

This clonotype was picked up many times. One junction end does not reproduce the germline sequence, and a read error may be involved. The chain has TRBV12-3 or TRBV12-4 and TRBJ2-3; 11 bases are a match to TRBD2. There are 16 residues in the CDR3. The CDR3 loop is CASRLGTSGSTDTQYF. The CDR3 coding sequence is TGTGCCAGCAGATTAGGGACTAGCGGAAGCACAGATACGCAGTATTTT.

Concerning this clonotype: A much larger clonotype is one base distant, so this may be a read error. The CDR3 ends on some other residue instead of the conserved phenylalanine or tryptophan, so this is likely a read error. This chain joins TRBV5-1 and TRBJ2-5; perhaps TRBD2 as D (5 bases). V was pared by 5 bases and J by 2 bases, with 10 bases between. The CDR3 runs 13 residues. Germline assignment: CDR1 SGHRS and CDR2 YFSETQ. CDR3 region: CASSTGIQETQYL. Here the CDR3 DNA reads TGCGCCAGCAGTACCGGGATACAAGAGACCCAGTACCTC.

This clonotype was detected a few times. The chain combines TRBV11-2 with TRBJ2-1; the D gene is possibly TRBD1 (6 bases). Trimming stripped 3 bases from V and 2 bases from J, with 17 bases between. The CDR3 loop spans 17 amino acids. Germline CDR1 and CDR2: SGHAT and FQNNGV. CDR3 sequence: CASSFATPGTPYNEQFF. The CDR3 nucleotides read TGTGCCAGCAGCTTCGCGACTCCCGGGACACCCTACAATGAGCAGTTCTTC.

The sample holds many counts of this clonotype. The V call is TRBV29-1, the J call TRBJ1-2; 9 bases map to TRBD1. V lost 7 bases, J lost 3 bases, and 6 bases stayed unmatched. The CDR3 runs 13 residues. Germline CDR1 SQVTM, CDR2 ANQGSEA. The DNA for the CDR3 is TGCAGCGCTGACGGACAGGGGTACTATGGCTACACCTTC. As protein: CSADGQGYYGYTF.

The chain joins TRBV9 to TRBJ2-1; 13 bases match TRBD2. Germline V gene data show CDR1 as SGDLS and CDR2 as YYNGEE. This CDR3 is built from 15 residues. J was trimmed by 7 bases and V by 3 bases; bases with no gene match: 4. CDR3 nucleotide sequence: TGTGCCAGCAGCGCCCGACTAGCGGGAGGTAATGAGCAGTTCTTC. This codes for CASSARLAGGNEQFF.

This chain joins TRBV3-1 and TRBJ2-3; 11 bases are a match to TRBD2. Germline CDR1 LGHDT, CDR2 YNNKEL (reference sequence). There are 14 residues in the CDR3. Unmatched junction bases numbered 3, after V lost 4 bases and J lost 6 bases. CDR3 in DNA: TGTGCCAGCAGCCTGACTAGCGGGGACGATACGCAGTATTTT. Amino acids: CASSLTSGDDTQYF.

This clonotype was counted at least ten times. The chain links TRBV4-2 to TRBJ2-1; TRBD2 matches 11 bases. Germline V CDR1 and CDR2: LGHNA, YNFKEQ. V lost 0 bases, J lost 4 bases, and 11 bases stayed unmatched. The CDR3 has 19 residues. The CDR3 DNA sequence: TGTGCCAGCAGCCAAGAGAAGGCTAGCGGGAGGTCGGGGTACAATGAGCAGTTCTTC. It specifies CASSQEKASGRSGYNEQFF.

Ten or more counts support this clonotype. The V gene is TRBV12-3 or TRBV12-4, the J gene TRBJ2-1; D gene uncertain. This CDR3 region has 12 residues. V lost 3 bases to trimming and J lost 12 bases, with 12 bases between them. Written as DNA, the CDR3 is TGTGCCAGCAGTTTCGGGCCGGTAGGGCAGTTCTTC. It is translated as CASSFGPVGQFF.

Only a few counts were recorded for this clonotype. This chain connects TRBV15 to TRBJ1-1; possible D gene TRBD1, 6 bases. This CDR3 is built from 14 residues. V gave up 5 bases and J gave up 5 bases, with 15 bases separating them. Germline CDR1 and CDR2: LNHNV and YYDKDF (reference sequence). The CDR3 sequence is CATSRGQGYTEAFF. The CDR3 DNA reads as TGTGCCACCAGCCGAGGGCAGGGGTATACTGAAGCTTTCTTT.

This clonotype was picked up many times. The chain couples TRBV6-2 or TRBV6-3 to TRBJ1-5; D is possibly TRBD1 (5 bases). The CDR3 consists of 13 residues. Trimming stripped 4 bases from V and 4 bases from J, with 8 bases between. Germline V gives CDR1 MNHEY, CDR2 SVGEGT. This CDR3 is CASSSDTNQPQHF. DNA of the CDR3: TGTGCCAGCAGTTCGGACACTAATCAGCCCCAGCATTTT.